This TCR beta chain was sequenced in a study of T cell repertoires in cytomegalovirus infection. Looking at the study overall: It was recently identified HLA-C-restricted and well-studied HLA-B-restricted CMV epitopes that the study used. Public TCR beta signatures were indicative of both CMV infection and a matching HLA type. Notes on the study in general: There were HLA-C-restricted CMV-specific TCR beta clonotypes dominating the ex vivo response.

Per the germline V gene, CDR1 is SGHVS and CDR2 is FQNEAQ. V gave up 2 bases and J gave up 7 bases, with 15 bases separating them. The CDR3 contains 15 residues. This clonotype was seen ten or more times. Its antigen is unknown. TCRdb recomputed calls from the reads with MiXCR, one row per CDR3 protein. Of 100,000 or so distinct CDR3 sequences in the sample, around 45% are singletons; the top ten hold just under 75%. The source material was CD8+ T cells from cultured PBMCs, sampled from culture after CMV antigen stimulation. The chain carries TRBV7-8 and TRBJ1-5; a possible D gene is TRBD1 (5 bases). The TCR originated in a human donor in good health (CMV status not recorded). Some clones in this sample may be carry-over from other donors' samples. The DNA for the CDR3 is TGTGCCAGCAGCTTAAGCCTGACAGAAATCCAGCCCCAGCATTTT. This gives the protein CASSLSLTEIQPQHF.